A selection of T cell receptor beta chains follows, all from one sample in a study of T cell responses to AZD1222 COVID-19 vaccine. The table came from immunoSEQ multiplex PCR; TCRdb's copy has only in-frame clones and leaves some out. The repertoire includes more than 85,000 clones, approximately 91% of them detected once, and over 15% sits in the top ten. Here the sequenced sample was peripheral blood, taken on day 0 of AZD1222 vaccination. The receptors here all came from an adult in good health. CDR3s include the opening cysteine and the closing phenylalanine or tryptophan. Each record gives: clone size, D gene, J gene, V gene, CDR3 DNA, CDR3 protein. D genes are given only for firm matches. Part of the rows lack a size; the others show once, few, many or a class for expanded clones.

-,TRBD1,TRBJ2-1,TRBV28,TGTGCCAGCAGTCTCCGACAGGGGGGCATCGATGAGCAGTTCTTC,CASSLRQGGIDEQFF
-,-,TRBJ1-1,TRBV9,TGTGCCAGCAGCGTACAGGTGAACACTGAAGCTTTCTTT,CASSVQVNTEAFF
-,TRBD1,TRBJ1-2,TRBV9,TGTGCCAGCAGCGACGGACAGGGGTTGACTAACTATGGCTACACCTTC,CASSDGQGLTNYGYTF
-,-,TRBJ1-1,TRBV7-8,TGTGCCAGCAGCTTAGACGGGAGGGGTGACACTGAAGCTTTCTTT,CASSLDGRGDTEAFF
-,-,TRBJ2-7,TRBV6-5,TGTGCCAGCAGTTACTCCGACAGGTATTTCTACGAGCAGTACTTC,CASSYSDRYFYEQYF
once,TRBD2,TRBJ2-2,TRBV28,TGTGCCAGCATTTCCGCCGGGGGGACTTACACCGGGGAGCTGTTTTTT,CASISAGGTYTGELFF
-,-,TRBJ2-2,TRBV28,TGTGCCAGCAGAGCCGGGACAACGAACACCGGGGAGCTGTTTTTT,CASRAGTTNTGELFF
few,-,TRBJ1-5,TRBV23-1,TGCGCCAGCAGTCACCTGGACAGAGAAATCTTATCCCAGCATTTT,CASSHLDREILSQHF
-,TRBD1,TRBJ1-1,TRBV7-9,TGTGCCAGCAGCAAATTTGACAGGGAGAACACTGAAGCTTTCTTT,CASSKFDRENTEAFF
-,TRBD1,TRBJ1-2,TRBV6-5,TGTGCCAGCAAACCCGGACAGGCCTACTATGGCTACACCTTC,CASKPGQAYYGYTF